Each of the 16 T cell receptor beta chains below was sequenced from the same sample in a study of vaccination and CD4 T cells after COVID-19. These TCRs' antigens remain unknown. With the Oncomine TCR Beta short-read assay, DNA from cultured CD4+ T cells was sequenced. MiXCR, applied by TCRdb to the PCR reads, yields one record per CDR3 protein. The top ten hold 15% of the sample, which has about 17,000 distinct CDR3 sequences, 31% seen once. Stated treatment: roughly nine-day PBMC culture with coronavirus spike peptide pools or control peptides (ViraFEST assay). Material: cultured CD4+ T cells from blood. Receptor source: a human donor with COVID-19.

This clonotype is deemed medium-sized (0.01 to 0.1%). The chain recombines TRBV18 with TRBJ1-2; D not resolved. The germline V gene has CDR1 KGHSH and CDR2 LQKENI. Between the trimmed V and J ends, which lost 3 bases and 1 base, there was a span of 21 bases. The CDR3 has 18 amino acids. The CDR3 nucleotides read TGTGCCAGCTCACCGTCTCCCATCCGCCAGGCAGTTAACTATGGCTACACCTTC. Its protein is CASSPSPIRQAVNYGYTF.

The J gene is TRBJ1-3, the V gene TRBV7-6, with TRBD1 identical over 8 bases. There are 18 residues in the CDR3. The V segment lost 2 bases and the J segment 0 bases; nucleotides outside the gene matches: 9. The germline V gene encodes CDR1 SGHVS and CDR2 FNYEAQ. Here the CDR3 DNA reads TGTGCCAGCAGCTTACGGGTGGGGACAGGCGTCTCTGGAAACACCATATATTTT. Encoded protein: CASSLRVGTGVSGNTIYF.

The chain recombines TRBV24-1 with TRBJ1-2, with 8 bases identical to TRBD1. Germline V gives CDR1 KGHDR, CDR2 SFDVKD. The CDR3 is 16 residues long. V was clipped by 2 bases and J by 2 bases; unmatched bases: 6. DNA for the CDR3: TGTGCCACCAGTGATTCCACCCGACAGGGGAACTATGGCTACACCTTC. It yields the protein CATSDSTRQGNYGYTF.

This rearrangement joins TRBV12-3 or TRBV12-4 to TRBJ1-3; possibly TRBD1 for D (5 bases). V lost 3 bases to trimming and J lost 3 bases, with 9 bases between them. CDR3 size: 14 residues. CDR3 nucleotides: TGTGCCAGCAGTTTTGTGGGGGTTGGAAACACCATATATTTT. Translating it yields CASSFVGVGNTIYF.

V gene TRBV7-8 combines with J gene TRBJ1-6; maybe TRBD1 (6 bases). Germline lookup yields CDR1 SGHVS and CDR2 FQNEAQ. This CDR3 comprises 16 residues. Trimming took 1 base from V and 6 from J, leaving 13 bases between them. CDR3 sequence: CASSLVGGQLNSPLHF. In DNA form, the CDR3 reads TGTGCCAGCAGCTTAGTAGGTGGACAGCTTAATTCACCCCTCCACTTT.

This clonotype was seen a few times. The chain is built from TRBV5-1 and TRBJ2-7, with D maybe TRBD2 (5 bases). From germline, CDR1 is SGHRS and CDR2 YFSETQ. This CDR3 is 15 amino acids long. Trimming removed 0 bases from V and 2 bases from J, with 12 bases in between. The CDR3 protein is CASSLERGFTYEQYF. As DNA, the CDR3 is TGCGCCAGCAGCTTGGAACGGGGATTCACCTACGAGCAGTACTTC.

The chain joins TRBV5-1 to TRBJ2-5, with D possibly matching TRBD1 (5 bases). V was trimmed by 2 bases and J by 5 bases, leaving 10 bases between them. This CDR3 is built from 13 residues. The germline V gene has CDR1 SGHRS and CDR2 YFSETQ. In DNA, the CDR3 is TGCGCCAGCAGCTTCAGGGCTGGCGAGACCCAGTACTTC. It specifies CASSFRAGETQYF.

V gene TRBV20-1 combines with J gene TRBJ1-6; TRBD1 matches at 7 bases. This CDR3 spans 15 amino acids. Per the germline V gene, CDR1 is DFQATT and CDR2 is SNEGSKA (reference sequence). V gave up 4 bases and J gave up 9 bases; unmatched junction bases: 12. CDR3 coding DNA: TGCAGTGCTAAATCACAGGGGACGAGTTTTTCACCCCTCCACTTT. This codes for CSAKSQGTSFSPLHF.

This clonotype turned up a few times. The DNA of the CDR3 is TGTGCCAGTAGTACCACCGGGGGCGGCAATCAGCCCCAGCATTTT. This gives the protein CASSTTGGGNQPQHF. This chain connects TRBV19 to TRBJ1-5; possible D gene TRBD1, 6 bases. CDR1 and CDR2 from the germline V gene are LNHDA and SQIVND (reference sequence). The V gene lost 4 bases and the J gene lost 2 bases, with 12 bases spanning the gap. The length of the CDR3 is 15 residues. The variable domain in full, completed from reference TRBV19 and TRBJ1-5, reads DGGITQSPKYLFRKEGQNVTLSCEQNLNHDAMYWYRQDPGQGLRLIYYSQIVNDFQKGDIAEGYSVSREKKESFPLTVTSAQKNPTAFYLCASSTTGGGNQPQHFGDGTRLSIL.

The chain is built from TRBV9 and TRBJ2-5; D is unclear. This CDR3 is built from 15 residues. V shed 0 bases and J shed 3 bases, with 12 bases lying between them. Germline V gene sequence: CDR1 SGDLS, CDR2 YYNGEE. This chain's CDR3 is CASSVEGSTKETQYF. CDR3 DNA sequence: TGTGCCAGCAGCGTAGAAGGGTCAACGAAAGAGACCCAGTACTTC.

A few counts support this clonotype. The gene calls are TRBV7-3 and TRBJ1-3; no definite D call. V was shortened by 5 bases and J by 4 bases, with 12 bases between the two germline ends. The CDR3 covers 14 residues. The V gene's germline CDR1 is SGHTA and CDR2 FQGTGA. The CDR3 loop is CASSLTGAGNTIYF. The CDR3 nucleotides are TGTGCCAGCAGCCTCACCGGAGCCGGAAACACCATATATTTT. The variable domain in full, with the rest retrieved from reference TRBV7-3 and TRBJ1-3, is GAGVSQTPSNKVTEKGKYVELRCDPISGHTALYWYRQSLGQGPEFLIYFQGTGAADDSGLPNDRFFAVRPEGSVSTLKIQRTERGDSAVYLCASSLTGAGNTIYFGEGSWLTVV.

The chain joins TRBV5-1 to TRBJ1-1; D remains unclear. This CDR3 comprises 16 residues. The germline CDR1 and CDR2 sequences are SGHRS and YFSETQ. V gave up 0 bases and J gave up 0 bases, with 12 bases separating them. This chain's CDR3 is CASSLAPKTLNTEAFF. The CDR3 DNA reads TGCGCCAGCAGCTTGGCCCCTAAAACTCTGAACACTGAAGCTTTCTTT.

This clonotype was observed a handful of times. The V call is TRBV19, the J call TRBJ2-2; TRBD2 might be the D (6 bases). Trimming took 9 bases from V and 6 from J, leaving 17 bases between them. Germline assignment: CDR1 LNHDA and CDR2 SQIVND (reference sequence). This CDR3 is built from 14 residues. The CDR3 nucleotides are TGTGCCAGCCAGGAGGGGAGGCTCGCCGGGGAGCTGTTTTTT. Translating gives CASQEGRLAGELFF.

As concerns this clonotype: The junction and the germline gene differ at one end; a read error may be behind it. The chain links TRBV15 to TRBJ2-1; 12 bases align to TRBD2. In germline, CDR1 is LNHNV, CDR2 YYDKDF (reference sequence). The CDR3 has 18 amino acids. CDR3 nucleotides: TGTGCCACCAGCAGAGATCGTAGTCTGACTAGCGGGGGTAATGGGCAGTTCTTC. The encoded protein is CATSRDRSLTSGGNGQFF.

This clonotype occurred a few times. The V call is TRBV7-2, the J call TRBJ1-6, with 9 bases fitting TRBD1. Germline loops: CDR1 SGHTA, CDR2 FQGNSA. The V and J ends lost 6 bases and 9 bases, in that order; junction bases with no gene match: 6. This CDR3 has 14 residues. The CDR3 bases are TGTGCCAGCAGTCTCGAACAGGGGGCTTCACCCCTCCACTTT. As protein: CASSLEQGASPLHF.

The chain has TRBV2 and TRBJ1-6; 7 positions agree with TRBD1. CDR1 and CDR2 (germline): SNHLY, FYNNEI. The CDR3 loop spans 15 amino acids. V was clipped by 9 bases and J by 8 bases; unmatched bases: 13. CDR3 sequence reads: CASHRDSTKHSPLHF. CDR3 nucleotide sequence: TGTGCCAGTCACCGGGACAGCACCAAGCATTCACCCCTCCACTTT.